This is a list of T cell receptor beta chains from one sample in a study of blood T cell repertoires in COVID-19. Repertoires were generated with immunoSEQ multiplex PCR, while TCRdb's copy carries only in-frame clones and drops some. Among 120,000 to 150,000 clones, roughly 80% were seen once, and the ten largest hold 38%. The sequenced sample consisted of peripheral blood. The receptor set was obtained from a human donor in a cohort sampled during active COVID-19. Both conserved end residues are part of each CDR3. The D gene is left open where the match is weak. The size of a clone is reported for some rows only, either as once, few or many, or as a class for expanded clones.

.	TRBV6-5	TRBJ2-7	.	TGTGCCAGCGGTCGGGTTTCCTACGAGCAGTACTTC	CASGRVSYEQYF
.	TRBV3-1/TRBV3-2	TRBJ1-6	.	TGTGCCAGCAGCCAAGGAATCGCCGGAGCCTATAATTCACCCCTCCACTTT	CASSQGIAGAYNSPLHF
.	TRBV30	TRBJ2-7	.	TGTGCCTGGAGATCGGCAGGGAGGACCTACGAGCAGTACTTC	CAWRSAGRTYEQYF
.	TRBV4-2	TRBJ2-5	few	TGTGCCAGCAGCCAAGAGTATCGTAAAGAGACCCAGTACTTC	CASSQEYRKETQYF
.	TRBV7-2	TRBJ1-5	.	TGTGCCAGCAGCTTAGCTGGGGGCCAGCCCCAGCATTTT	CASSLAGGQPQHF
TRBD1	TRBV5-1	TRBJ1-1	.	TGCGCCAGCAGCTCCGGACAGGGCGCGCCGATTACCACTGAAGCTTTCTTT	CASSSGQGAPITTEAFF
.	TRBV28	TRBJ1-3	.	TGTGCCAGCAGTTTACCCTCACAGAGTCGCTCTGGAAACACCATATATTTT	CASSLPSQSRSGNTIYF
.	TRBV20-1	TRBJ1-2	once	TGCAGTGCCGGAGGGACGAACGGCTACACCTTC	CSAGGTNGYTF
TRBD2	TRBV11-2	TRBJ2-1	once	TGTGCCAGCAGCTTATGGCTAGCGGGGAGGTCCTACAATGAGCAGTTCTTC	CASSLWLAGRSYNEQFF
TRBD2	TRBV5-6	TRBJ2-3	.	TGTGCCAGCAGCCAAACTAGCGCTAGCACAGATACGCAGTATTTT	CASSQTSASTDTQYF
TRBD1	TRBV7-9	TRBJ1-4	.	TGTGCCAGCAGCATCCCCCGGGACAGGGACCCGCAGGCTAATGAAAAACTGTTTTTT	CASSIPRDRDPQANEKLFF
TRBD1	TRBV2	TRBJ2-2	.	TGTGCCAGCGGACAGGGTCTAAACACCGGGGAGCTGTTTTTT	CASGQGLNTGELFF
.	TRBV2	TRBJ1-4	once	TGTGCCAGCAGTGAATCGGGAAGGGCTCAGGAAAAACTGTTTTTT	CASSESGRAQEKLFF
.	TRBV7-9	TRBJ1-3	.	TGTGCCAGCAGTTTGACGCCACCGGAGGGAAACACCATATATTTT	CASSLTPPEGNTIYF
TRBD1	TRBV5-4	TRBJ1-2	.	TGTGCCAGCAGCCGCGGGACAGACAACTATGGCTACACCTTC	CASSRGTDNYGYTF
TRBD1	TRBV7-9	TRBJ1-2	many	TGTGCCAGCAGCTTCGACAGGGTGAGCTACACCTTC	CASSFDRVSYTF
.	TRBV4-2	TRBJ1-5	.	TGTGCCAGCAGCCAAGGGACACCCAGCAATCAGCCCCAGCATTTT	CASSQGTPSNQPQHF
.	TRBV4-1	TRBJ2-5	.	TGCGCCAGCAGCCAAGACAGGGGCCAGTACTTC	CASSQDRGQYF
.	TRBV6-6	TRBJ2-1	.	TGTGCCAGCAACTTGGACGGGAGCGGACAGTTCTTC	CASNLDGSGQFF
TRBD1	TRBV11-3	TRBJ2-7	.	TGTGCCAGCAGCACCTACCGGGACAGGGCAGACTACGAGCAGTACTTC	CASSTYRDRADYEQYF
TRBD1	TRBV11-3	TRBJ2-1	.	TGTGCCAGCAGCCCCGGGACAGGGGGCTTGACTAGCGGCCGTGAGCAGTTCTTC	CASSPGTGGLTSGREQFF
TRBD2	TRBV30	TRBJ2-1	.	TGTGCCTGGAACTCGGGACTAGCACATGGGGAGCAGTTCTTC	CAWNSGLAHGEQFF
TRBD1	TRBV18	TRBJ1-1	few	TGTGCCAGCTCACCAAACACCAGGGGGACAGGCGGTGAAGCTTTCTTT	CASSPNTRGTGGEAFF
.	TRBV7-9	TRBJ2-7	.	TGTGCCAGCAGCCCTAGCTCCTCGGCCACCCTGGGCAACGAGCAGTACTTC	CASSPSSSATLGNEQYF
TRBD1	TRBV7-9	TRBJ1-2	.	TGTGCCAGCAGCGCGGGACAGGGCATCTATGGCTACACCTTC	CASSAGQGIYGYTF
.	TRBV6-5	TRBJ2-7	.	TGTGCCAGCAGTTCCACCGGGACCGACAGGGAGCAGTACTTC	CASSSTGTDREQYF
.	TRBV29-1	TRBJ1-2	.	TGCAGCGTTTTACAGGTCACATATGGCTACACCTTC	CSVLQVTYGYTF
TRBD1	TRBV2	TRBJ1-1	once	TGTGCCAGCAGCCTCCGTCCGGGACAGGGTACTGAAGCTTTCTTT	CASSLRPGQGTEAFF
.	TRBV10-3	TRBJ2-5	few	TGTGCCATCAGTGAGTCGAACAGTCAAGAGACCCAGTACTTC	CAISESNSQETQYF
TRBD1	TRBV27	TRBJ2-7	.	TGTGCCAGCAGTTCCCCCCCGGGACAGATTTACGAGCAGTACTTC	CASSSPPGQIYEQYF
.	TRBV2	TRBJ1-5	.	TGTGCCAGCAGTGATAGGGGCGAGCAGCCCCAGCATTTT	CASSDRGEQPQHF
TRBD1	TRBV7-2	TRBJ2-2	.	TGTGCCAGCAGCTCGACAGGGGGGTACGGCGGGGAGCTGTTTTTT	CASSSTGGYGGELFF
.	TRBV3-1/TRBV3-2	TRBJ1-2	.	TGTGCCAGCAGCTTCGGGGAGGGGGAGGGCTACACCTTC	CASSFGEGEGYTF
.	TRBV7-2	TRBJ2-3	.	TGTGCCAGCAGCTTAGGGGGGGGCCGCCCAGATACGCAGTATTTT	CASSLGGGRPDTQYF
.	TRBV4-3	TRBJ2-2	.	TGCGCCAGCAGCCAAGATCCTGGCAGGGCTGGCGGGGAGCTGTTTTTT	CASSQDPGRAGGELFF
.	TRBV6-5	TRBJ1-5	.	TGTGCCAGCAGTTCTCACAGGGTTAGCAATCAGCCCCAGCATTTT	CASSSHRVSNQPQHF
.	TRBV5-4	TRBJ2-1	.	TGTGCCAGCAGCTTGGGAGGGGGGGAGGCCTACAATGAGCAGTTCTTC	CASSLGGGEAYNEQFF
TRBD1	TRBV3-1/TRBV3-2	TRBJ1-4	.	TGTGCCAGCAGCCTGCGGACAGGGGGCACCGAAAAACTGTTTTTT	CASSLRTGGTEKLFF
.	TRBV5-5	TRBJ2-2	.	TGTGCCAGCAGCACCGGACACGCGAACACCGGGGAGCTGTTTTTT	CASSTGHANTGELFF
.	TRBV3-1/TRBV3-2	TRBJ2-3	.	TGTGCCAGCAGCCAAGCAAACCTGAGGGCAGATACGCAGTATTTT	CASSQANLRADTQYF
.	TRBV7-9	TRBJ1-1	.	TGTGCCAGCACCCTAATCCCGAACACTGAAGCTTTCTTT	CASTLIPNTEAFF
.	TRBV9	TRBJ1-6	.	TGTGCCAGCAGCTCCCACAGGCAGGCGAGCTCCTATAATTCACCCCTCCACTTT	CASSSHRQASSYNSPLHF
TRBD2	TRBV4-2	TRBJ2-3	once	TGTGCCAGCAGCCAAGCGGCTAGCGGGGGCAGCACAGATACGCAGTATTTT	CASSQAASGGSTDTQYF
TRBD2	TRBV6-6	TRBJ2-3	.	TGTGCCAGCGTGCGGGGGGGGACAGATACGCAGTATTTT	CASVRGGTDTQYF
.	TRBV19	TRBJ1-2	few	TGTGCCAGTACCCTTGGAGGGGGAGGGGACTATGGCTACACCTTC	CASTLGGGGDYGYTF
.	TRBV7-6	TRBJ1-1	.	TGTGCCAGCAGCTTAGGCCAAGGGGCGAACACTGAAGCTTTCTTT	CASSLGQGANTEAFF
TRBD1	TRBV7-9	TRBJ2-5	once	TGTGCCAGCAGCTTAGCAGGGGGCCAGGAGACCCAGTACTTC	CASSLAGGQETQYF
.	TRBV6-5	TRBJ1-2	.	TGTGCCAGCAGTCCCGCCGGGGAGGGATATGGCTACACCTTC	CASSPAGEGYGYTF
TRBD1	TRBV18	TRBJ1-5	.	TGTGCCAGCTCTCCGGGACAGGGGAACAATCAGCCCCAGCATTTT	CASSPGQGNNQPQHF
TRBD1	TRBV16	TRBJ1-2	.	TGTGCCAGCAGCCAAATCAGGAGACAGGGAAGAGATACTAACTATGGCTACACCTTC	CASSQIRRQGRDTNYGYTF
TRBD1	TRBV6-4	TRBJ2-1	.	TGTGCCAGCAGTCGGACAGGGGATAGGCTCAATGAGCAGTTCTTC	CASSRTGDRLNEQFF
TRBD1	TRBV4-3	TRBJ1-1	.	TGCGCCAGCAGCCAAGATCTAGGGACAGGGTTGAACACTGAAGCTTTCTTT	CASSQDLGTGLNTEAFF